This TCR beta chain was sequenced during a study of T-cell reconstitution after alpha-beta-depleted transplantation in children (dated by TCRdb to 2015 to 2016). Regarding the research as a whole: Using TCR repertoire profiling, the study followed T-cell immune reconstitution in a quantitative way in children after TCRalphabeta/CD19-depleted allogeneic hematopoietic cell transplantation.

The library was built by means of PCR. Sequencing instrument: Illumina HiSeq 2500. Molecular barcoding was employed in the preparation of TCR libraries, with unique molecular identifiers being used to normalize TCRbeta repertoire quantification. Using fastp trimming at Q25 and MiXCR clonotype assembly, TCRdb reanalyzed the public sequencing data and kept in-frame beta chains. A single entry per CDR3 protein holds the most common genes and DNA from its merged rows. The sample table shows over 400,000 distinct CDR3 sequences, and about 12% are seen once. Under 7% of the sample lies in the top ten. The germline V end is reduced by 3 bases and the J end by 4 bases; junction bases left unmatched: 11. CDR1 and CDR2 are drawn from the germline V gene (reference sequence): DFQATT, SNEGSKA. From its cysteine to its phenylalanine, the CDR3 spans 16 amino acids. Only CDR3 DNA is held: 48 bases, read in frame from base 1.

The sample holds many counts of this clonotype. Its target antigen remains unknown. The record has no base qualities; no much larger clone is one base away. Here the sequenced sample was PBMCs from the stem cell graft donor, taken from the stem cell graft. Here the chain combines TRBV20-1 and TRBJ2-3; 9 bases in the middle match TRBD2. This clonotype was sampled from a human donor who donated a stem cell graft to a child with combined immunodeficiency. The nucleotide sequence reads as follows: TGCAGTGCTAGGAGGCCTGTGACTAGCGGTGCAGATACGCAGTATTTT. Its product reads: CSARRPVTSGADTQYF.